The source of this T cell receptor (beta chain) is a study of blood T cells in healthy people across ages. In this sample, this clonotype turned up a few times. Its antigen is unknown. Through a sample-barcoded 5' primer and a J-beta primer mix, a second PCR was run for roughly 6 to 11 cycles. One entry per CDR3 protein results from TCRdb running MiXCR on the 5' RACE reads. The sample lists some 1.5 million distinct CDR3 sequences, roughly 43% occurring once. The study, taken as a whole, reports: Higher naive T cell percentage went strongly together with higher TCR beta diversity. A roughly linear age-dependent decrease characterized TCR beta diversity per million T cells. The authors considered diversity estimates from one million T cells to be underestimates.

The authors extracted at least 5 micrograms of total RNA per sample. CDR1 DFQATT and CDR2 SNEGSKA come from the germline V gene (reference sequence). J gave up 6 bases and V 4 bases, and 6 bases lay outside the gene matches. The CDR3 consists of 12 residues. Sequencing used blood. This sequence joins TRBV20-1 and TRBJ2-7; 7 bases align to TRBD1. This clonotype originated in a woman younger than 35 in good health. The CDR3 DNA follows: TGCAGTGCTATACAGGGGACCGGCGAGCAGTACTTC. Translation gives CSAIQGTGEQYF.